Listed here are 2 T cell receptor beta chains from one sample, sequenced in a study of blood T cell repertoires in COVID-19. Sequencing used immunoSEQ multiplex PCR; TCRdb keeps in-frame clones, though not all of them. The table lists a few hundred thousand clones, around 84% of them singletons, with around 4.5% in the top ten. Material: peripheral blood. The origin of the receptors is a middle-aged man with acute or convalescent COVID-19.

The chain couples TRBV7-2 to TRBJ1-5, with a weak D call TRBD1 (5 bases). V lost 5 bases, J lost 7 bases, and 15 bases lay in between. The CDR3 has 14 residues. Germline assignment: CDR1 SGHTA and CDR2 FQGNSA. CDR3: CASSQRGGSQPQHF. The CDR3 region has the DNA TGTGCCAGCAGCCAACGGGGGGGATCCCAGCCCCAGCATTTT.

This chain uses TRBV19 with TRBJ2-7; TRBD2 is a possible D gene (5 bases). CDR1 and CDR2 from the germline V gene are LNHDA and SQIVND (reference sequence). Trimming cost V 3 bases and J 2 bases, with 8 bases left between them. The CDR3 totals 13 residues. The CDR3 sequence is CASSIGVPYEQYF. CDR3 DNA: TGTGCCAGTAGTATCGGGGTTCCCTACGAGCAGTACTTC.